This TCR beta chain was retrieved from a study of hypomethylating agent response in myelodysplastic syndrome. Overall study context: The myelodysplastic syndrome patients comprised about nine men and a couple of women. About five patients were non-responders, while roughly 6 showed complete response or hematologic improvement. Study observations and caveats: Richness, rarefaction diversity and clonality did not change significantly after hypomethylating treatment.

CDR3 size: 16 residues. Trimming removed 6 bases from V and 0 bases from J, with 14 bases in between. Looked up from germline, CDR1 is MGHRA and CDR2 is YSYEKL. For this clone: Its cognate antigen is unknown.

Authors' data handling: Previously reported viral-epitope specificity per VDJdb covered 1.7% of 150,000 to 200,000 unique clonotypes. Measured with immunoSEQ multiplex PCR; TCRdb has only the in-frame clones, and not every one. That table is the source of V, J and clone size, and D and trimming were worked out from the DNA. The table has 2,500 to 3,000 clones, more than 65% seen once. V usage is TRBV4-1 and J usage is TRBJ2-2; D is perhaps TRBD1 or TRBD2 (5 bases each). This TCR came from a human donor with myelodysplastic syndrome. Sequenced here: bone marrow, sampled before or after starting hypomethylating agent treatment for myelodysplastic syndrome (not recorded which). CDR3 residues: CASRDRDGANTGELFF. CDR3 sequence (DNA): TGCGCCAGCAGGGACCGGGACGGGGCGAACACCGGGGAGCTGTTTTTT.